This TCR beta chain is drawn from a study of blood T cell repertoires in COVID-19. Overall study: COVID-19 samples collected from the United States, Italy and Spain covered acute and convalescent phases. In each case, the material was cDNA or gDNA derived from T cells, B-cell-depleted T cells, or PBMCs.

Trimming removed 5 bases from V and 3 bases from J, with 17 bases in between. The CDR3 runs 15 residues. Germline CDR1 reads MNHEY; CDR2 reads SMNVEV (reference sequence). Seattle-derived patients entered the study during active infection and were followed longitudinally. In the authors' workflow: Cell counts per sample came from amplifying reference gene primers. TCRdb keeps only in-frame clones here, not all; method: immunoSEQ multiplex PCR. For V, J and clone size, that table is used; D and trimming come from the DNA. The sample holds 150,000 or so clones, 80% to 90% seen once. Sequenced sample: peripheral blood. The clonotype comes from a man younger than 30 with COVID-19, enrolled during active disease. The V gene is TRBV27, the J gene TRBJ2-7; D unresolved. The CDR3 reads CASSLSSLTGYEQYF. CDR3 in DNA: TGTGCCAGCAGTCTTTCCTCCCTGACGGGCTACGAGCAGTACTTC.